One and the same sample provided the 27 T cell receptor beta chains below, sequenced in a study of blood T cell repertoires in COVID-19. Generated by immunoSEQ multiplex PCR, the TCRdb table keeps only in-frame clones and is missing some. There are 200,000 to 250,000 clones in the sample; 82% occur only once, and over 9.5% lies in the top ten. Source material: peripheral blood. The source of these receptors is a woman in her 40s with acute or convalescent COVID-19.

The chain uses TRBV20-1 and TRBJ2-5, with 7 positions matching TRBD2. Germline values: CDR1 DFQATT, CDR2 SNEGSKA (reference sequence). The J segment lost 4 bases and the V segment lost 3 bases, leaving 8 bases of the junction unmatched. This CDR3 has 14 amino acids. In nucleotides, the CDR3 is TGCAGTGCTAGTGGGTGGGAGGGTCCAGAGACCCAGTACTTC. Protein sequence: CSASGWEGPETQYF.

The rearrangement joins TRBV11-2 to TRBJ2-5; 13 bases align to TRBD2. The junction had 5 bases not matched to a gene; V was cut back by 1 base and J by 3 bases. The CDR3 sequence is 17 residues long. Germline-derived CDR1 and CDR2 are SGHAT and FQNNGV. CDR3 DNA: TGTGCCAGCAGCTTAGGCCCTACTAGCGGGAGGGAAGAGACCCAGTACTTC. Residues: CASSLGPTSGREETQYF. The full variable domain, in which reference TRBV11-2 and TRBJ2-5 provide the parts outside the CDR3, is EAGVAQSPRYKIIEKRQSVAFWCNPISGHATLYWYQQILGQGPKLLIQFQNNGVVDDSQLPKDRFSAERLKGVDSTLKIQPAKLEDSAVYLCASSLGPTSGREETQYFGPGTRLLVL.

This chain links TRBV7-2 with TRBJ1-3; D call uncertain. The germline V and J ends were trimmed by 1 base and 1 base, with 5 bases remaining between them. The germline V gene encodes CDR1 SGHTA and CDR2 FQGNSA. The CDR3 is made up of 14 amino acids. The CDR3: CASSLGSSGNTIYF. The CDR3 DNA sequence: TGTGCCAGCAGCTTAGGTAGTTCTGGAAACACCATATATTTT.

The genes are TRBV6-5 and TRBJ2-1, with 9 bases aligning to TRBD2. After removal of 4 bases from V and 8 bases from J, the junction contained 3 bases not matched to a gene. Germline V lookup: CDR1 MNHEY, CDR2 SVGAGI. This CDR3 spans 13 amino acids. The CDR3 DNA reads TGTGCCAGCAGTTTGACTAGCGGCCATGAGCAGTTCTTC. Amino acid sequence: CASSLTSGHEQFF.

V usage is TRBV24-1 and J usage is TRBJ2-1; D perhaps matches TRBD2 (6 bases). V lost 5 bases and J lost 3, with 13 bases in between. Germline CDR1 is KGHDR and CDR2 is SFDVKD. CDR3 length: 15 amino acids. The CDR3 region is CATSASGRHYNEQFF. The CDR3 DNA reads TGTGCCACCAGTGCCAGCGGGCGACACTACAATGAGCAGTTCTTC.

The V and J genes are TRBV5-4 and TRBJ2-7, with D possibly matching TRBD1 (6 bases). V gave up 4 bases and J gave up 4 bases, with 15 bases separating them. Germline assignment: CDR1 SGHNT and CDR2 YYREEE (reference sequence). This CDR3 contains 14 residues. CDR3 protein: CASSVGQRNYEQYF. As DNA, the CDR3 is TGTGCCAGCAGCGTAGGACAGAGGAATTACGAGCAGTACTTC.

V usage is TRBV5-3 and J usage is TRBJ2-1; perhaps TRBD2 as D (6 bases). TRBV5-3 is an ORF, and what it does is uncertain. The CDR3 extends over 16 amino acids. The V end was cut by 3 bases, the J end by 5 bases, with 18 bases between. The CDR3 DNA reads TGTGCCAGAAGCTACCGGAGGGAGCGGAGGGACAATGAGCAGTTCTTC. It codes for CARSYRRERRDNEQFF.

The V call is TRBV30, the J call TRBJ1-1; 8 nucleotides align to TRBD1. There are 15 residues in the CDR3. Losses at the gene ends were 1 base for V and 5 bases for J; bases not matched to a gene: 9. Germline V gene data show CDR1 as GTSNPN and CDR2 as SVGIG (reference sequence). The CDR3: CAWSAWDRSGTEAFF. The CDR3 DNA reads TGTGCCTGGAGTGCCTGGGACAGGTCGGGGACTGAAGCTTTCTTT.

DNA of the CDR3: TGTGCCAGCAGCTTAGCCGAAAGAGCGGGCTACACCTTC. Its translation is CASSLAERAGYTF. The chain has TRBV7-9 and TRBJ1-2; D unresolved. Trimming left V 0 bases short and J 8 bases short, with 10 bases between. The CDR3 runs 13 residues. CDR1 is SEHNR and CDR2 is FQNEAQ in the germline V gene (reference sequence).

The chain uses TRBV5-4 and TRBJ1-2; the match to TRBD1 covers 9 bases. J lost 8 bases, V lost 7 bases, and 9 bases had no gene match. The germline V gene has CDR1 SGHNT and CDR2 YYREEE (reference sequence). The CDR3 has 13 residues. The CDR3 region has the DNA TGTGCCAGCTGGGACAGGGTGATAGTAGGCTACACCTTC. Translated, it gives CASWDRVIVGYTF.

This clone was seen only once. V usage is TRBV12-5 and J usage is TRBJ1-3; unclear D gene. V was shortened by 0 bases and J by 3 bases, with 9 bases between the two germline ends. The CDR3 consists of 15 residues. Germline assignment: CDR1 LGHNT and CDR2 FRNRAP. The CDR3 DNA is TGTGCTAGTGGTTTGGTTGGCGGGATTGGAAACACCATATATTTT. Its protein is CASGLVGGIGNTIYF.

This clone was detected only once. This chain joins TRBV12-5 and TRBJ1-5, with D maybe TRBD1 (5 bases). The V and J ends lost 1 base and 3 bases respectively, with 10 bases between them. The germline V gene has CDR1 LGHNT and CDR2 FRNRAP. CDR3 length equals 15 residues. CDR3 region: CASGLARGNNQPQHF. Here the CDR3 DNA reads TGTGCTAGTGGTTTGGCCCGGGGGAACAATCAGCCCCAGCATTTT.

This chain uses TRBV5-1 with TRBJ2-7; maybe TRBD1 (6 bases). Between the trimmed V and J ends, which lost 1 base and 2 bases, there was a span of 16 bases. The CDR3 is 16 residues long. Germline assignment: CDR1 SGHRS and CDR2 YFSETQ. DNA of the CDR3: TGCGCCAGCAGCTTGTCGGGCAGGGGCAAGACCTACGAGCAGTACTTC. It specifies CASSLSGRGKTYEQYF.

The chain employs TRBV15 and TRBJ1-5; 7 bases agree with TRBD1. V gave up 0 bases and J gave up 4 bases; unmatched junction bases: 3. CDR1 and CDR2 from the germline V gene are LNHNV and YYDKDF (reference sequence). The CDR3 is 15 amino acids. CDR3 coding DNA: TGTGCCACCAGCAGAGATCCCAGGGGGAATCAGCCCCAGCATTTT. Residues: CATSRDPRGNQPQHF.

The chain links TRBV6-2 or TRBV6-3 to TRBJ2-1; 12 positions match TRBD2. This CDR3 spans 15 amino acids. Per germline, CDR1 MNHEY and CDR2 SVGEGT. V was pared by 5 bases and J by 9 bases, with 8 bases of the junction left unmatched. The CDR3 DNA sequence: TGTGCCAGCAGTGGACTAGCGGGACTCGATGGTGAGCAGTTCTTC. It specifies CASSGLAGLDGEQFF.

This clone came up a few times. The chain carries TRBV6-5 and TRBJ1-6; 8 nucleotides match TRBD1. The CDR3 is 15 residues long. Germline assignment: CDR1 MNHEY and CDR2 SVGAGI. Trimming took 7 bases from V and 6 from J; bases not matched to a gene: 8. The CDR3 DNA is TGTGCCAGCATCAGGGGGCGAAACGGTAATTCACCCCTCCACTTT. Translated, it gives CASIRGRNGNSPLHF.

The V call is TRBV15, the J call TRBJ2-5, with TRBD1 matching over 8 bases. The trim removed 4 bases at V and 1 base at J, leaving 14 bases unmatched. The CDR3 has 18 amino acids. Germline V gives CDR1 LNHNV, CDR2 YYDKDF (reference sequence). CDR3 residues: CATSTTDRVRVGQETQYF. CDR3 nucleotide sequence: TGTGCCACCAGCACCACGGACAGGGTGAGGGTGGGCCAAGAGACCCAGTACTTC.

CDR3 nucleotides: TGTGCCAGCAGTACTACAGGGGAGGACGACGAGCAGTACTTC. Its translation is CASSTTGEDDEQYF. The chain links TRBV27 to TRBJ2-7; D may be TRBD1 (7 bases). Germline CDR1 MNHEY, CDR2 SMNVEV (reference sequence). This CDR3 contains 14 residues. Trimming shortened V by 5 bases and J by 5 bases, and 16 bases separated the two germline ends.

The CDR3 DNA follows: TGTGCCAGTACGGACCCCGGGACAGGGAAGGATGGCTACACCTTC. It codes for CASTDPGTGKDGYTF. V and J are TRBV19 and TRBJ1-2; TRBD1 matches 9 bases. Losses at the gene ends were 7 bases for V and 6 bases for J; bases not matched to a gene: 12. This CDR3 spans 15 amino acids. The germline gives CDR1 LNHDA, CDR2 SQIVND (reference sequence).

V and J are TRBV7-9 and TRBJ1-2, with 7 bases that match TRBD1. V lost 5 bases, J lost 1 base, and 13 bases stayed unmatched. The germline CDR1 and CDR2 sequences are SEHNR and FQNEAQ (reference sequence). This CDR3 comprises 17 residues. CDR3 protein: CASSHQVTGLFNYGYTF. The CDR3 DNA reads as TGTGCCAGCAGCCATCAGGTGACAGGGCTATTTAACTATGGCTACACCTTC. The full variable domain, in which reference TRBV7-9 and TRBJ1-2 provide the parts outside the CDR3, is DTGVSQNPRHKITKRGQNVTFRCDPISEHNRLYWYRQTLGQGPEFLTYFQNEAQLEKSRLLSDRFSAERPKGSFSTLEIQRTEQGDSAMYLCASSHQVTGLFNYGYTFGSGTRLTVV.

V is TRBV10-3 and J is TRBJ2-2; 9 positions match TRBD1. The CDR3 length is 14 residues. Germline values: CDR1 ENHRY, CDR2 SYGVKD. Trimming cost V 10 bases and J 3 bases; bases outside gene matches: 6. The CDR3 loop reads CATRRTGDTGELFF. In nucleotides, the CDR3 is TGTGCCACCCGGCGGACAGGGGACACCGGGGAGCTGTTTTTT.

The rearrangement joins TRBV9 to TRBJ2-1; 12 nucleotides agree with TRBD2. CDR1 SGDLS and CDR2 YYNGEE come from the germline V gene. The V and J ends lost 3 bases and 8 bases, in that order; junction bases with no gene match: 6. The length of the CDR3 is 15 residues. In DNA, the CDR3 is TGTGCCAGCAGCGAGACTAGCGGGAGTTTCGATGAGCAGTTCTTC. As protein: CASSETSGSFDEQFF.

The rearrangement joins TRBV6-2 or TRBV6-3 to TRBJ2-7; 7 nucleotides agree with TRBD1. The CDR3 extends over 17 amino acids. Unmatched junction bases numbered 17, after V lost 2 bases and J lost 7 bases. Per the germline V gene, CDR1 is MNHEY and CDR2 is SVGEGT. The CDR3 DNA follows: TGTGCCAGCAGTTACGTCCCACGGACAGGACATCAGAGGGAGCAGTACTTC. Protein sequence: CASSYVPRTGHQREQYF.

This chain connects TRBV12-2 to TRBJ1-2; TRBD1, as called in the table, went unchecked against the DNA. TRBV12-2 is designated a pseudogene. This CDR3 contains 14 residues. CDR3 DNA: TGTGCAAGTCGCCCCGGACAGGAGGCCTATGGCTACACCTTC. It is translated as CASRPGQEAYGYTF.

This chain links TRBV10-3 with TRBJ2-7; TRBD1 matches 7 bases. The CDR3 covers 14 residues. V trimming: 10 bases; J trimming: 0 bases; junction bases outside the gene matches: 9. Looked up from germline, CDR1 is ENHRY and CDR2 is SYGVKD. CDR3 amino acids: CASWDSDYSYEQYF. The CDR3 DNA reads TGTGCCAGCTGGGACAGTGACTACTCCTACGAGCAGTACTTC.

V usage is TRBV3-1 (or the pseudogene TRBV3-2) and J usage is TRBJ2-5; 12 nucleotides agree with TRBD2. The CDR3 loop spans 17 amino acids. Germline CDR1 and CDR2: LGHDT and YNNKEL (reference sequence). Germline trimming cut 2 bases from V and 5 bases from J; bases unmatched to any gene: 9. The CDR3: CASSQWAGLAGTETQYF. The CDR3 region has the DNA TGTGCCAGCAGCCAATGGGCTGGACTAGCGGGAACGGAGACCCAGTACTTC.

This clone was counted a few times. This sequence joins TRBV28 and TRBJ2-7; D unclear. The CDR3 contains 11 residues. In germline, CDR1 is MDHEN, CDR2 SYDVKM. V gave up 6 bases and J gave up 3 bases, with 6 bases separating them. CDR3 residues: CASSLYYEQYF. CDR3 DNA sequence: TGTGCCAGCAGCCTTTACTACGAGCAGTACTTC.